The 12 T cell receptor beta chains presented below share a single source sample, sequenced in a study of identical twins. TCRdb reprocessed the 5' RACE reads with MiXCR, giving one entry per CDR3 protein. The table has about 660,000 distinct CDR3 sequences, around 8.3% seen once. The sample also formed part of further work on yellow fever vaccine responses in identical twins.

The specimen sequenced was PBMCs. The receptors here all came from a woman under 30 in good health.

This clonotype has more than one count but fewer than ten. This chain links TRBV10-3 with TRBJ1-3; D is possibly TRBD1 (6 bases). The ends were cut back, 1 base at V and 10 bases at J, with 14 bases in the middle. Germline V gene lookup returns CDR1 ENHRY and CDR2 SYGVKD. CDR3 length equals 14 residues. CDR3 DNA: TGTGCCATCAGTGAGTTAGGACAGCGGAGTACCATATATTTT. Its translation is CAISELGQRSTIYF.

This clonotype was observed a handful of times. The chain carries TRBV6-2 or TRBV6-3 and TRBJ2-1, with 9 nucleotides matching TRBD2. CDR3 length equals 15 residues. Trimming at V came to 7 bases and at J to 3 bases, leaving 7 bases not matched to a gene. Germline V gene data show CDR1 as MNHEY and CDR2 as SVGEGT. For the CDR3, the DNA is TGTGCCAGCACCGCCACTAGCGGGTTCTACAATGAGCAGTTCTTC. Protein sequence: CASTATSGFYNEQFF.

This clonotype was seen many times. The chain links TRBV12-3 or TRBV12-4 to TRBJ2-1, with D perhaps TRBD1 (6 bases). The CDR3 contains 16 residues. Trimming cost V 4 bases and J 2 bases, with 15 bases left between them. The CDR3 sequence is CASSSRDKTTYNEQFF. The CDR3 DNA sequence: TGTGCCAGCAGTTCCCGGGACAAAACCACCTACAATGAGCAGTTCTTC.

This clonotype was seen repeatedly, ten times or more. V gene TRBV5-1 combines with J gene TRBJ2-3; 14 bases are a match to TRBD2. The J segment lost 4 bases and the V segment lost 2 bases, leaving 12 bases of the junction unmatched. There are 19 residues in the CDR3. The germline V gene has CDR1 SGHRS and CDR2 YFSETQ. The CDR3 reads CASSFGLAGGGVVSDTQYF. The CDR3 region has the DNA TGCGCCAGCAGCTTTGGACTAGCGGGGGGCGGTGTTGTCTCAGATACGCAGTATTTT.

This clonotype has just a few counts. The V gene is TRBV20-1, the J gene TRBJ2-1; 11 nucleotides align to TRBD2. Germline CDR1 is DFQATT and CDR2 is SNEGSKA (reference sequence). V was clipped by 2 bases and J by 4 bases; unmatched bases: 4. The length of the CDR3 is 15 residues. CDR3 sequence: CSARSTSGVYNEQFF. Here the CDR3 DNA reads TGCAGTGCTAGATCGACTAGCGGGGTATACAATGAGCAGTTCTTC.

This clonotype was seen only a few times. The chain's CDR3 is CASSRRTGKGVPNQPQHF. CDR3 coding DNA: TGTGCCAGCAGTCGTAGGACAGGGAAGGGTGTCCCTAATCAGCCCCAGCATTTT. The chain couples TRBV12-3 or TRBV12-4 to TRBJ1-5, with 8 bases that match TRBD1. With V trimmed by 5 bases and J by 4 bases, 16 bases remained unmatched. This CDR3 contains 18 residues.

This chain joins TRBV30 and TRBJ1-5, with D maybe TRBD1 (6 bases). V was clipped by 2 bases and J by 5 bases, with 10 bases between them. Germline values: CDR1 GTSNPN, CDR2 SVGIG (reference sequence). CDR3 size: 13 residues. The DNA for the CDR3 is TGTGCCTGGAGTATGACAGGAGATCAGCCCCAGCATTTT. Residues: CAWSMTGDQPQHF.

V is TRBV10-3 and J is TRBJ1-2; 9 bases are shared with TRBD1. This CDR3 region has 14 residues. CDR1 is ENHRY and CDR2 is SYGVKD in the germline V gene. V lost 3 bases and J lost 5; bases outside the gene matches: 4. The CDR3 DNA is TGTGCCATCAGTGAAGGGACAGGGTTGTATGGCTACACCTTC. This translates into CAISEGTGLYGYTF.

The chain links TRBV5-1 to TRBJ2-1; 10 positions agree with TRBD2. The ends lost 4 bases at V and 6 bases at J; junction bases unmatched: 7. The germline V gene has CDR1 SGHRS and CDR2 YFSETQ. The CDR3 covers 15 residues. CDR3 nucleotides: TGCGCCAGCAGCACCCCTAGCGGGAGTCGCAATGAGCAGTTCTTC. Translated, it gives CASSTPSGSRNEQFF.

The chain employs TRBV10-1 and TRBJ2-1, with 9 bases that match TRBD1. This CDR3 spans 15 amino acids. Germline lookup yields CDR1 WNHNN and CDR2 SYGVQD (reference sequence). The J segment lost 7 bases and the V segment lost 4 bases, leaving 8 bases of the junction unmatched. Written as DNA, the CDR3 is TGCGCCAGCAGTGCTATAGGACAGGGGTCGAATGAGCAGTTCTTC. Its translation: CASSAIGQGSNEQFF.

The chain couples TRBV7-6 to TRBJ2-3; D might be TRBD2 (6 bases). The CDR3 runs 17 residues. Trimming pared 5 bases from V and 2 bases from J, leaving 20 bases between. CDR1 SGHVS and CDR2 FNYEAQ come from the germline V gene. CDR3 region: CASSPRNGGATTDTQYF. CDR3 coding DNA: TGTGCCAGCAGCCCCCGAAACGGAGGGGCGACCACAGATACGCAGTATTTT.

There are many counts of this clonotype. The chain is built from TRBV7-2 and TRBJ2-5; no reliable D call. CDR1 and CDR2 from the germline V gene are SGHTA and FQGNSA. The CDR3 is 13 amino acids. The V gene lost 6 bases and the J gene lost 2 bases, with 10 bases spanning the gap. The CDR3 spells CASRSTVQETQYF. CDR3 DNA sequence: TGTGCCAGCAGGTCGACGGTTCAAGAGACCCAGTACTTC.